This T cell receptor (beta chain) was captured by sequencing in a study of shared clonotypes between healthy human individuals (dated by TCRdb to about 2020). Concerning the study at large: The cohort included a few men and a couple of women between 18 and 49 years of age. The study deeply sequenced blood TCR repertoires of about five healthy adults to estimate repertoire size and the extent of clonotype sharing between individuals. To increase sequencing depth and limit assay-specific biases, TCR repertoire library preparation and sequencing were carried out by different laboratories using diverse techniques. Between about 0.9 and 8.9 billion PBMCs per donor were obtained by leukapheresis. Overall study outcomes, separate from this receptor: Only blood was sampled, and tissue TCR repertoires likely differ from those in blood. Pairwise subsampling led to the expectation that sequencing depth would affect the degree of clonotype sharing among donors. The genetic and exposure-history diversity represented was limited by the small number of donors.

Using the deep immunoSEQ assay, TCR CDR3 regions were amplified from genomic DNA by multiplex PCR. For each cell subset, the extracted genomic DNA was distributed evenly across all wells of several immunoSEQ 96-well plates, and each plate served as one replicate. Each replicate PCR for unsorted PBMC received roughly 0.3 ug genomic DNA, equal to 30,000 to 35,000 T cell genomes. Unsorted PBMC genomic DNA was sequenced across ten immunoSEQ deep assay plates. The purified libraries were quantified using a Qubit 3.0 fluorometer, sized with a Bioanalyzer 2100, and then quantified again using the KAPA Library Quantification kit. A separate single-read 150-cycle Illumina NextSeq 550 flow cell was used to sequence each immunoSEQ 96-well plate. Concerning the study's data processing: The immunoSEQ output contained only junctional sequences without quality scores, so filtering could not match that applied to full-length reads. To assign V/J genes and CDR3, sequences were annotated using PyIR, a Python wrapper for IgBLAST v1.9, with IMGT germline references. Any read was removed if the V/J assignment was weak (E-value above 1e-6), the CDR3 was missing, or the read contained stop codons, out-of-frame junctions, or ambiguous translated residues. V3J clonotypes were defined by identical inferred V gene, J gene, and CDR3 amino acid sequence. The percentage overlap between two repertoires was calculated by dividing the number of shared unique clonotypes by the size of the smaller repertoire. RTK rarefaction, the Chao1 estimator, and Recon v2.1 estimates of unobserved clonotypes were used to assess repertoire richness. The source is immuneACCESS, and TCRdb retained only in-frame sequences with V and J called. Part of the clones is not carried over; for the studies checked, unresolved V genes explain less than half of this, and the remainder is unexplained. V and J calls and clone size are copied from that table; D and trimming were computed from the DNA. The sample table shows about 480,000 clones, and nearly 80% are seen once. The top ten hold 12% of the sample.

This clone came up once. Which antigen it targets is not known. The record has no base qualities; no much larger clone is one base away. The donors were healthy, HIV-negative adults who had no recently reported acute infections or vaccinations. Every donor was a Caucasian adult residing in Nashville, Tennessee, USA. In the unsorted samples, 85 million to 100 million PBMCs were counted, and genomic DNA was extracted using the QIAamp DNA Blood Mini kit. After blood collection by leukapheresis, PBMCs were isolated using Ficoll-Histopaque density gradient centrifugation and then cryopreserved in the vapor phase of liquid nitrogen. CDR1 and CDR2 are drawn from the germline V gene: MNHEY, SVGAGI. The CDR3, cysteine through phenylalanine, is 11 amino acids long. Of the read, only the CDR3 DNA is kept; its 33 bases are in frame from base 1. V is reduced by 7 bases and J by 7 bases, leaving a spacing of 11 bases between them.

Recombination linked TRBV6-5 to TRBJ2-7, with no confident D gene call. The clonotype comes from a woman aged 40 to 50 in good health. Some clones in this sample may be carry-over from other donors' samples. Sequencing was carried out using PBMCs. At the DNA level, the sequence is TGTGCCAGCACCGGGTTCGGTGAGCAGTACTTC. It specifies CASTGFGEQYF.